Listed below are T cell receptor beta chains from one sample, sequenced in a study of cytomegalovirus exposure and HLA in healthy donors. Sequencing was performed with immunoSEQ multiplex PCR; in TCRdb, only in-frame clones are kept and a portion is missing. The data hold roughly 120,000 clones, with 60% to 85% observed a single time. Material for sequencing was PBMCs. These receptors all stem from a woman aged 25 to 39 in good health and CMV-seropositive. Both conserved end residues are trimmed from each CDR3. The order of the fields is J gene, V gene, CDR3 protein.

TRBJ2-2 TRBV5-1 ASSIELAGRTGELF
TRBJ2-7 TRBV7-2 ASSFGTGAYEQY
TRBJ1-4 TRBV9 ASSAGRRDEKLF
TRBJ2-7 TRBV6-6 ASRPAGSTYEQY
TRBJ2-3 TRBV7-9 ASSLHQGEDTQY
TRBJ2-2 TRBV13 ASGSGRRTGELF
TRBJ1-5 TRBV2 ASSEFPRGSNQPQH
TRBJ2-5 TRBV6-5 ASSYDGRGQETQY
TRBJ2-1 TRBV11-1 ASSLGGLAAYNEQF
TRBJ2-2 TRBV11-3 ASSLGQANTGELF
TRBJ2-5 TRBV6-1 ASRITGVQETQY
TRBJ2-3 TRBV5-4 ASSRGGIADTQY
TRBJ1-4 TRBV5-7 ASSFRTGRGEKLF
TRBJ2-2 TRBV5-1 ASNAGTNTGELF
TRBJ1-2 TRBV6-5 AIKKGQLNYGYT
TRBJ1-2 TRBV15 ATSSDGGAVLSGGGYT
TRBJ1-6 TRBV2 ASWEQGWGSPLH
TRBJ2-5 TRBV27 ASISSGGTQY
TRBJ2-3 TRBV2 ASRRGLASTDTQY
TRBJ2-1 TRBV28 ASIYRQGGTSYNEQF
TRBJ2-7 TRBV28 ASSQQGWPYEQY
TRBJ1-2 TRBV7-2 ASSLGIGGRGYT
TRBJ1-2 TRBV9 ASSEENYGYT
TRBJ2-5 TRBV5-1 ASSLDPAGGQKTQY
TRBJ1-1 TRBV5-1 ASSAIQGMNTEAF
TRBJ1-3 TRBV27 ASSRRSSGNTIY
TRBJ2-7 TRBV11-2 ASSSIGWQGVYEQY
TRBJ1-1 TRBV2 ASSGELGTEAF
TRBJ2-2 TRBV9 ASSVSGLASTGELF
TRBJ1-4 TRBV11-3 ASSLDSPRPGNSTNEKLF
TRBJ2-3 TRBV5-6 ASSIGLVQDTQY
TRBJ1-6 TRBV30 AWSVGGAANSPLH
TRBJ2-1 TRBV29-1 SARRGTGIKNEQF
TRBJ2-1 TRBV18 ASATNGDSNEQF
TRBJ1-3 TRBV7-2 ASTSGTSGNTIY
TRBJ2-3 TRBV7-8 ASSLNIHKDTQY
TRBJ2-1 TRBV7-2 ASSYSPLAGGVYNEQF
TRBJ2-1 TRBV2 ASSGPPLGDEQF
TRBJ2-1 TRBV14 ASSPQQGGVYNEQF
TRBJ2-5 TRBV11-2 ASSLARTLYQETQY
TRBJ1-2 TRBV30 AWSGRSGVYGYT